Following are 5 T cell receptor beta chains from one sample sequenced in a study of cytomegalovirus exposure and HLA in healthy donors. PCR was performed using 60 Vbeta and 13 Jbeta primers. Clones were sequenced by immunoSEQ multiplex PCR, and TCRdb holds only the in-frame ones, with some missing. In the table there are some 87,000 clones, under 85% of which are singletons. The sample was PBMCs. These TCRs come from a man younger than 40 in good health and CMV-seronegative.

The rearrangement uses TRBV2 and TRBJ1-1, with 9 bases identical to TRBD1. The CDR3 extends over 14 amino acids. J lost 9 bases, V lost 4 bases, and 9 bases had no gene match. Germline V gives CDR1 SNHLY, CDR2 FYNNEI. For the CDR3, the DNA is TGTGCCAGCAGTGGGCACCGGGACAGGGAAAAAGCTTTCTTT. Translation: CASSGHRDREKAFF.

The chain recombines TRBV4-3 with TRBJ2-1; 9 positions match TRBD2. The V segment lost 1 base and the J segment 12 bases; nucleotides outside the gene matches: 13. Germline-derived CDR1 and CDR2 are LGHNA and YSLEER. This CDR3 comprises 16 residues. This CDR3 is CASSQGSMTKAGGQFF. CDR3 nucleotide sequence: TGCGCCAGCAGCCAAGGTTCTATGACTAAAGCGGGGGGGCAGTTCTTC.

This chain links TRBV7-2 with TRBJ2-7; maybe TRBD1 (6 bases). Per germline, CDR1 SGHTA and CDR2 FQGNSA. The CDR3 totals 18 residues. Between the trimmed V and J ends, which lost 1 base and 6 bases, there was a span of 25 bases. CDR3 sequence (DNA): TGTGCCAGCAGCTTAGAGAGTCTTGGGGGCCCACGTTCACGCGAGCAGTACTTC. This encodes CASSLESLGGPRSREQYF.

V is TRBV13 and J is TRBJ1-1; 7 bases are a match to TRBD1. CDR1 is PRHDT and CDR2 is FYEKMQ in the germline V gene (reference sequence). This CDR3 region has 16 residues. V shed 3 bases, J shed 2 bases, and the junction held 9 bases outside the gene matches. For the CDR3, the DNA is TGTGCCAGCAGCTTTCTGAAAGGGGGCCTTAACACTGAAGCTTTCTTT. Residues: CASSFLKGGLNTEAFF. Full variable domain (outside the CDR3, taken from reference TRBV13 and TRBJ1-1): AAGVIQSPRHLIKEKRETATLKCYPIPRHDTVYWYQQGPGQDPQFLISFYEKMQSDKGSIPDRFSAQQFSDYHSELNMSSLELGDSALYFCASSFLKGGLNTEAFFGQGTRLTVV.

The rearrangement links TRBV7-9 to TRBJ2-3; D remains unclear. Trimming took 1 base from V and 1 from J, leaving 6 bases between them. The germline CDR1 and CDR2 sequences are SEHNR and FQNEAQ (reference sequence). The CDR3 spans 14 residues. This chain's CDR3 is CASSLVARTDTQYF. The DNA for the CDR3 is TGTGCCAGCAGCTTAGTAGCCCGCACAGATACGCAGTATTTT.